Included here is one T cell receptor beta chain sequence, with context. This clone showed up just a few times. No antigen is known for it. Base qualities are missing; no much larger clone stands one base away. The immunoSEQ Assay, a bias-controlled multiplex PCR, was used to amplify TCRbeta CDR3 regions from genomic DNA. The original methods were these. The number of nucleated cells in each sample was estimated from the amplification of reference gene primers within the assay. Sequence reads were collapsed and filtered to measure the absolute abundance of every unique TCRbeta CDR3 rearrangement. For each sample, productive Simpson clonality was calculated as the square root of Simpson's diversity index across productive rearrangements. TCRdb's version of the immuneACCESS table is confined to in-frame rearrangements and falls short of the full clone set. An unresolved V gene accounts for under half of the shortfall where checked; the remainder is of unknown origin. The DNA was the basis for D and trimming; V, J and clone size are from that table. The sample contains about 280,000 clones, approximately 90% of them found a single time. The biggest ten clones account for about 3% of the sample.

CDR1 and CDR2 are drawn from the germline V gene: MNHEY, SVGEGT. From its cysteine to its phenylalanine, the CDR3 spans 15 amino acids. Only the CDR3 portion is preserved as DNA: 45 bases, with reading frame beginning at the first base. V and J are truncated by 0 bases and 0 bases respectively, leaving an intervening sequence of 5 bases. The data were obtained in a study of blood T cell repertoires in COVID-19 (dated by TCRdb to 2018 to 2021). As for the study more broadly: Collaborator samples came from the United States, Italy and Spain and covered acute and convalescent phases of COVID-19. The prospective study material was composed of cDNA or gDNA derived from T cells, B-cell-depleted T cells, or PBMCs. Samples came from the ongoing ImmuneRACE study (first 160 participants) plus 1,254 subjects from 6 global collaborators. The repertoires were released in a freely available public database intended as a resource for research on the immune response to SARS-CoV-2. Where HLA class I and class II types were available, the types were taken from metadata supplied by the sample provider, not from assay-based typing. Deeply sampled blood TCRbeta repertoires from subjects exposed to, actively infected with, or recovered from COVID-19 were included in the dataset. Nearly every sample came with metadata listing a de-identified subject ID, COVID-19 status, age in years and sex. General findings and caveats noted by the study authors: Clinical and demographic metadata were provided uncurated, with the amount varying by source and participant.

Participants in the prospective study were enrolled through a virtual design, were aged roughly 18 to 90 years, and lived in 24 United States geographic areas. In the prospective study, participants were assigned to cohorts based on the clinical history participants reported in a screening survey and a study questionnaire. A participant counted as exposed if, within 2 weeks of entering the study, that participant had been in contact with someone who had a PCR-confirmed or clinician-diagnosed COVID-19 case. Each participant in the prospective study had whole blood, serum and a nasopharyngeal or oropharyngeal swab collected by mobile phlebotomists. Additional blood draws and questionnaires over an approximately two-month period could optionally be provided by prospective study participants. Blood samples from the prospective study were shipped frozen or at room temperature prior to DNA extraction.

The sequence is built from TRBV6-2 or TRBV6-3 and TRBJ1-4, with the D gene not clear enough to name. This TCR was sampled from a man aged 40-55 years who had been exposed to COVID-19. The material sequenced was PBMCs or T cells enriched from blood (not recorded which). The sequenced DNA is TGTGCCAGCAGTTACTCGGGCGCAACTAATGAAAAACTGTTTTTT. This codes for CASSYSGATNEKLFF.